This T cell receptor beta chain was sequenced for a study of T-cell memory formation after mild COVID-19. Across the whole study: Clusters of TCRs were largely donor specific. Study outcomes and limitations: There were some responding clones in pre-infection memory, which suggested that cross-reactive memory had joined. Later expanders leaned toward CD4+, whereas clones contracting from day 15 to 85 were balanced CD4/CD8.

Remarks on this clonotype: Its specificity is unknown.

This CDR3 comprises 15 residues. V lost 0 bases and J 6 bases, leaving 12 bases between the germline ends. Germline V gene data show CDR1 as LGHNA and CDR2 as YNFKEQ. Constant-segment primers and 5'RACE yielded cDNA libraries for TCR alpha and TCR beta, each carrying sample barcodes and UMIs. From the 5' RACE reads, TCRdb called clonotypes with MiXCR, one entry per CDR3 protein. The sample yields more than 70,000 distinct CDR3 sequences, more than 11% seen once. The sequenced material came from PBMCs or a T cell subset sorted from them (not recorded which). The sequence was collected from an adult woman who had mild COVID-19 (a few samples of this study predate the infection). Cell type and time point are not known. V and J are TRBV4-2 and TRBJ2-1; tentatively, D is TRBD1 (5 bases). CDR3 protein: CASSQELGEGNEQFF. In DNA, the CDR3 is TGTGCCAGCAGCCAAGAGCTAGGGGAAGGCAATGAGCAGTTCTTC.